This entry lists 23 T cell receptor beta chains sequenced from one sample in a study of T cell responses to AZD1222 COVID-19 vaccine. TCRdb's copy holds only in-frame clones and misses some; the assay was immunoSEQ multiplex PCR. The sample yields approximately 110,000 clones, about nine tenths seen once. This specimen was peripheral blood, taken on day 0 of AZD1222 vaccination. The origin of the receptors is an adult in good health.

This chain links TRBV27 with TRBJ1-5, with TRBD1 identical over 7 bases. Germline V gene lookup returns CDR1 MNHEY and CDR2 SMNVEV (reference sequence). The CDR3 has 14 amino acids. The V gene end was trimmed by 5 bases and the J gene end by 7 bases; junction bases not matched to a gene: 8. The CDR3 DNA reads as TGTGCCAGCAGTCCAGGGGGTTCTGGACAGCCCCAGCATTTT. Its translation: CASSPGGSGQPQHF.

This clone was recorded only once. This chain connects TRBV9 to TRBJ2-5; D possibly matches TRBD1 or TRBD2 (6 bases each). This CDR3 comprises 15 residues. V lost 2 bases and J 4 bases, leaving 15 bases between the germline ends. Per germline, CDR1 SGDLS and CDR2 YYNGEE. Here the CDR3 reads CASSVEWGRGETQYF. The CDR3 nucleotides read TGTGCCAGCAGCGTCGAATGGGGGCGGGGAGAGACCCAGTACTTC.

The V and J genes are TRBV5-5 and TRBJ1-6; D gene unclear. Trimming shortened V by 1 base and J by 6 bases, and 5 bases separated the two germline ends. Germline V gene data show CDR1 as SGHKS and CDR2 as YYEKEE (reference sequence). CDR3 length equals 13 residues. CDR3 in DNA: TGTGCCAGCAGCTTGACAGTTAATTCACCCCTCCACTTT. Protein: CASSLTVNSPLHF.

The chain is built from TRBV27 and TRBJ1-6, with D hard to call. In germline, CDR1 is MNHEY, CDR2 SMNVEV (reference sequence). The CDR3 is 14 residues long. V was cut by 5 bases and J by 12 bases, with 17 bases left in between. The CDR3 reads CASSLWGFEGPLHF. CDR3 coding DNA: TGTGCCAGCAGTCTTTGGGGTTTTGAAGGACCCCTCCACTTT.

This clone was recorded at least ten times. The rearrangement uses TRBV28 and TRBJ1-5; TRBD1 might be the D (5 bases). Germline V CDR1 and CDR2: MDHEN, SYDVKM. Trimming cost V 7 bases and J 10 bases, with 17 bases left between them. The CDR3 is made up of 13 amino acids. The CDR3 loop is CASKFGGEGPQHF. The CDR3 coding sequence is TGTGCCAGCAAGTTCGGAGGGGAAGGCCCCCAGCATTTT.

The chain carries TRBV28 and TRBJ1-5; 10 bases fit TRBD1. The V and J ends lost 9 bases and 2 bases, in that order; junction bases with no gene match: 4. Per the germline V gene, CDR1 is MDHEN and CDR2 is SYDVKM. The CDR3 extends over 14 amino acids. CDR3 amino acids: CASSTGGGNQPQHF. CDR3 coding DNA: TGTGCCAGTTCGACAGGGGGCGGCAATCAGCCCCAGCATTTT.

This rearrangement joins TRBV5-8 to TRBJ2-7; weak D call: TRBD1 (5 bases). V gave up 6 bases and J gave up 0 bases, with 13 bases separating them. CDR1 SGHTS and CDR2 YDEGEE come from the germline V gene. The CDR3 totals 14 residues. In nucleotides, the CDR3 is TGTGCCAGCACCCTCGGACAAGCCTCCTACGAGCAGTACTTC. It yields the protein CASTLGQASYEQYF.

The chain recombines TRBV11-3 with TRBJ2-5, with a possible D match to TRBD2 (5 bases). This CDR3 is built from 14 residues. Germline V gene data show CDR1 as SGHNT and CDR2 as YENEEA. The germline V and J ends were trimmed by 2 bases and 3 bases, with 10 bases remaining between them. CDR3 DNA: TGTGCCAGCAGCTTACGGGGTCATGAAGAGACCCAGTACTTC. Its protein is CASSLRGHEETQYF.

This clone was observed a handful of times. The V and J genes are TRBV7-9 and TRBJ2-2; a weak D match, TRBD2 (5 bases). CDR3 length: 14 amino acids. Trimming took 5 bases from V and 1 from J, leaving 8 bases between them. Germline V lookup: CDR1 SEHNR, CDR2 FQNEAQ (reference sequence). DNA for the CDR3: TGTGCCAGCAGCCCCCGGGAGAACACCGGGGAGCTGTTTTTT. Amino acid sequence: CASSPRENTGELFF.

V gene TRBV14 combines with J gene TRBJ2-1; TRBD1 aligns across 11 bases. Per the germline V gene, CDR1 is SGHDN and CDR2 is FVKESK. This CDR3 is built from 18 residues. After removal of 5 bases from V and 6 bases from J, the junction contained 15 bases not matched to a gene. The CDR3 reads CASSIQVPRDRGVNEQFF. DNA of the CDR3: TGTGCCAGCAGCATCCAGGTGCCCCGGGACAGGGGGGTCAATGAGCAGTTCTTC.

The chain uses TRBV7-8 and TRBJ2-7, with 10 bases matching TRBD2. The CDR3 totals 15 residues. Germline loops: CDR1 SGHVS, CDR2 FQNEAQ. After removal of 5 bases from V and 7 bases from J, the junction contained 11 bases not matched to a gene. The CDR3 DNA sequence: TGTGCCAGCAGCGTACCCAGCGGGAGGGCCTGGGAGCAGTACTTC. It is translated as CASSVPSGRAWEQYF.

With regard to this clone: The same CDR3 can be traced to other DNA sequences in this sample. The chain is built from TRBV6-1 and TRBJ1-5, with D hard to call. Germline-derived CDR1 and CDR2 are MNHNS and SASEGT. The CDR3 is made up of 13 amino acids. With 1 base removed from V and 2 bases from J, the gap between germline ends came to 3 bases. The CDR3 DNA reads as TGTGCCAGCAGTGAAGGGGGCAATCAGCCCCAGCATTTT. It encodes CASSEGGNQPQHF.

This clone was detected a few times. The chain links TRBV21-1 to TRBJ2-1; the table calls TRBD1, which could not be checked here. TRBV21-1 is designated a pseudogene. This CDR3 contains 15 residues. The CDR3 DNA reads TGTGCCAGCAGCACTACAGGGGGCGCGAAGAATGAGCAGTTCTTC. Encoded protein: CASSTTGGAKNEQFF.

V usage is TRBV28 and J usage is TRBJ1-1; D is possibly TRBD1 (5 bases). This CDR3 region has 16 residues. CDR1 and CDR2 from the germline V gene are MDHEN and SYDVKM. Trimming took 5 bases from V and 4 from J, leaving 20 bases between them. CDR3 sequence: CASSLPYLRGPTEAFF. DNA of the CDR3: TGTGCCAGCAGTCTACCTTACCTACGGGGCCCCACTGAAGCTTTCTTT.

The genes are TRBV10-3 and TRBJ2-3; TRBD2 might be the D (5 bases). Trimming shortened V by 7 bases and J by 0 bases, and 17 bases separated the two germline ends. The germline gives CDR1 ENHRY, CDR2 SYGVKD. The CDR3 runs 16 residues. CDR3 DNA sequence: TGTGCCATCAAAATCGGACTGGCGTCTAGCACAGATACGCAGTATTTT. This codes for CAIKIGLASSTDTQYF.

This clone showed up just once. This chain links TRBV30 with TRBJ1-2; TRBD1 aligns across 8 bases. The germline gives CDR1 GTSNPN, CDR2 SVGIG (reference sequence). The CDR3 sequence is 13 residues long. V dropped 4 bases and J dropped 7; count of bases not matched to a gene: 8. CDR3 residues: CAWTVMGQVGYTF. The CDR3 DNA reads as TGTGCCTGGACCGTTATGGGACAGGTTGGCTACACCTTC.

V and J are TRBV12-3 or TRBV12-4 and TRBJ2-5; a possible D gene is TRBD1 (6 bases). V lost 6 bases and J 2 bases, leaving 10 bases between the germline ends. CDR3 length: 13 residues. The CDR3 here is CASSPGQQETQYF. In DNA form, the CDR3 reads TGTGCCAGCAGCCCCGGACAGCAAGAGACCCAGTACTTC.

The rearrangement joins TRBV3-1 (or the pseudogene TRBV3-2) to TRBJ2-7; perhaps D is TRBD1 or TRBD2 (5 bases each). Germline values: CDR1 LGHDT, CDR2 YNNKEL (reference sequence). The length of the CDR3 is 17 residues. The V end was cut by 3 bases, the J end by 3 bases, with 21 bases between. As DNA, the CDR3 is TGTGCCAGCAGCCACGGGGCACAAACCTCTCGCGGCTACGAGCAGTACTTC. Its protein product is CASSHGAQTSRGYEQYF.

The chain employs TRBV6-5 and TRBJ1-5; tentative D call: TRBD1 (6 bases). CDR3 length equals 14 residues. The germline V gene encodes CDR1 MNHEY and CDR2 SVGAGI. Trimming left V 6 bases short and J 8 bases short, with 17 bases between. In DNA, the CDR3 is TGTGCCAGCAGGGGGGCCGAAACCGCCAAGCCCCAGCATTTT. This codes for CASRGAETAKPQHF.

Here the CDR3 DNA reads TGTGCCAGCAGCCGTACAGGGGCCACGGACTATGGCTACACCTTC. This gives the protein CASSRTGATDYGYTF. This chain uses TRBV4-2 with TRBJ1-2; 7 nucleotides match TRBD1. The ends lost 4 bases at V and 3 bases at J; junction bases unmatched: 8. CDR3 size: 15 residues. Germline assignment: CDR1 LGHNA and CDR2 YNFKEQ.

The V gene is TRBV4-2, the J gene TRBJ2-1; TRBD2 aligns across 10 bases. This CDR3 has 16 residues. The germline gives CDR1 LGHNA, CDR2 YNFKEQ. J was trimmed by 6 bases and V by 0 bases; bases with no gene match: 5. The CDR3 DNA is TGTGCCAGCAGCCAAGATCATAGCGGGAGGCCCAATGAGCAGTTCTTC. Its protein product is CASSQDHSGRPNEQFF.

V gene TRBV7-9 combines with J gene TRBJ1-2; unclear D gene. V was shortened by 1 base and J by 8 bases, with 8 bases between the two germline ends. The CDR3 contains 12 residues. CDR1 is SEHNR, CDR2 FQNEAQ, per germline (reference sequence). The CDR3 protein is CASSLGGVGYTF. CDR3 DNA sequence: TGTGCCAGCAGCTTAGGCGGGGTGGGCTACACCTTC.

This clone was seen only a few times. The genes are TRBV6-5 and TRBJ1-1; D ambiguous. The CDR3 extends over 11 amino acids. Germline V lookup: CDR1 MNHEY, CDR2 SVGAGI. The V end was cut by 7 bases, the J end by 7 bases, with 10 bases between. DNA of the CDR3: TGTGCCAGCACGAGCTTTTTTGAAGCTTTCTTT. Translated, it gives CASTSFFEAFF.